These T cell receptor beta chains were read from a single sample in a study of control samples from healthy donors and cancer patients. Sequenced by immunoSEQ multiplex PCR; TCRdb stores in-frame clones only, minus some. Here the sample spans fewer than 200,000 clones, about 95% being singletons. Input material: PBMCs. The receptors were sampled from a man in his sixties with colorectal cancer. The CDR3 runs from the conserved cysteine through the conserved F or W. The D gene is left open where the match is weak.

TRBJ2-5 TRBV6-6 NA TGTGCCAGCAGTTATGGCGAACTAGCTAAAGAGACCCAGTACTTC CASSYGELAKETQYF
TRBJ1-4 TRBV9 TRBD1 TGTGCCAGCAGCCCCCGGGACAGACCTGCAACTAATGAAAAACTGTTTTTT CASSPRDRPATNEKLFF
TRBJ1-2 TRBV19 NA TGTGCCAGTAGTATAGAACGGGGTGGCTACACCTTC CASSIERGGYTF
TRBJ2-7 TRBV30 NA TGTGCCTGGAGTGGTGGGCATGGCCACGAGCAGTACTTC CAWSGGHGHEQYF
TRBJ2-3 TRBV19 TRBD1 TGTGCCAGTAGTAAGGTTCGGGGTGGGGACAGGGTAGCAGATACGCAGTATTTT CASSKVRGGDRVADTQYF
TRBJ2-7 TRBV27 NA TGTGCCAGCAGTCCCCAAGGGAGTTTCCCAACGAGGGAGCAGTACTTC CASSPQGSFPTREQYF
TRBJ2-7 TRBV27 NA TGTGCCAGCAGTTTCGGCCACCTCTCCTACGAGCAGTACTTC CASSFGHLSYEQYF
TRBJ1-5 TRBV28 NA TGTGCCAGCCTAGAGACATTGGATCAGCCCCAGCATTTT CASLETLDQPQHF
TRBJ1-2 TRBV11-2 NA TGTGCCAGCAGCTTAACGGGGGCAGAGGGCTACACCTTC CASSLTGAEGYTF
TRBJ2-1 TRBV2 TRBD1 TGTGCCAGCCGTGAAGGGCCAGGGGGCGAGCAGTTCTTC CASREGPGGEQFF